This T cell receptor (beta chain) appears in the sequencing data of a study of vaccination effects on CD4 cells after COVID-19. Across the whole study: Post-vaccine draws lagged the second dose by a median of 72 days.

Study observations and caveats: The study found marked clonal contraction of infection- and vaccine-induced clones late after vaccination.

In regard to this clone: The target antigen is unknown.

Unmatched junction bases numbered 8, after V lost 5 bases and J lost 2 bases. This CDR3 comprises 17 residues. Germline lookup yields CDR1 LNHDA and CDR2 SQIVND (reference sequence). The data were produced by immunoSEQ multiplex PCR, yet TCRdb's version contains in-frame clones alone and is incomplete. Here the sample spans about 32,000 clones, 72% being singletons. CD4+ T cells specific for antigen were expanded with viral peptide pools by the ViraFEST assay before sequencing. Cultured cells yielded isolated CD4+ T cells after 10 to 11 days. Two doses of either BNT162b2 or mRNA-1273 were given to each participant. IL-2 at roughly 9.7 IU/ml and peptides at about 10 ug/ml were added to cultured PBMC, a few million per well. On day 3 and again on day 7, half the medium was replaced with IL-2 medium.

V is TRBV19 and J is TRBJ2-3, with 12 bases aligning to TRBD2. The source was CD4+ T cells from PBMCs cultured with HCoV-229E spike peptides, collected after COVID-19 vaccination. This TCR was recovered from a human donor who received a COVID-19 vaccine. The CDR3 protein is CASSPELAGGITDTQYF. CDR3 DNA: TGTGCCAGTAGTCCCGAGCTAGCGGGGGGGATCACAGATACGCAGTATTTT.